This is a list of T cell receptor beta chains from one sample in a study of blood T cell repertoires in COVID-19. This table comes from immunoSEQ multiplex PCR, and its TCRdb copy is limited to in-frame clones, with some not included. The sample carries 200,000 to 250,000 clones, 75% to 90% recorded once. Source material: peripheral blood. These receptors all stem from a human donor in a cohort sampled during active COVID-19. CDR3s include the opening cysteine and the closing phenylalanine or tryptophan. The D gene is left open where the match is weak. Clone size, where shown, is once, few, many, or a class for clones that have expanded.

-,TRBD2,TRBV5-1,TRBJ2-1,CASSLNLRLGTRLGEQFF,TGCGCCAGCAGCTTAAATCTAAGGTTGGGGACTAGACTTGGAGAGCAGTTCTTC
-,-,TRBV24-1,TRBJ2-7,CATSELTRGTPTYEQYF,TGTGCCACCAGTGAATTAACCCGCGGGACTCCAACCTACGAGCAGTACTTC
once,-,TRBV29-1,TRBJ1-2,CSVESPANYGYTF,TGCAGCGTTGAATCCCCCGCTAACTATGGCTACACCTTC
-,TRBD2,TRBV19,TRBJ2-7,CASSPVAGEQYF,TGTGCCAGTAGTCCCGTAGCGGGGGAGCAGTACTTC
-,TRBD1,TRBV6-5,TRBJ2-7,CASSHTPGQHYEQYF,TGTGCCAGCAGCCATACGCCGGGACAGCACTACGAGCAGTACTTC
once,TRBD1,TRBV25-1,TRBJ1-2,CASSYPWGRGHGYTF,TGTGCCAGCAGTTACCCCTGGGGCAGGGGGCATGGCTACACCTTC
-,-,TRBV5-4,TRBJ2-1,CASSPTGSSYNEQFF,TGTGCCAGCAGCCCAACAGGGAGCTCCTACAATGAGCAGTTCTTC
-,-,TRBV20-1,TRBJ1-1,CSARAGAAFF,TGCAGTGCTAGGGCAGGGGCAGCTTTCTTT
-,-,TRBV6-5,TRBJ1-1,CASSRGGGGIAEAFF,TGTGCCAGCAGTCGCGGAGGGGGGGGGATCGCTGAAGCTTTCTTT
-,TRBD1,TRBV28,TRBJ1-2,CASSSGQGRGGYTF,TGTGCCAGCAGTTCGGGACAGGGACGAGGGGGCTACACCTTC
-,-,TRBV15,TRBJ2-7,CATSRDQGISEQYF,TGTGCCACCAGCAGAGATCAGGGGATCAGCGAGCAGTACTTC
few,TRBD1,TRBV7-9,TRBJ2-7,CASSRDRVSYEQYF,TGTGCCAGCAGCCGGGACAGGGTCTCCTACGAGCAGTACTTC
-,TRBD1,TRBV3-1/TRBV3-2,TRBJ2-7,CASSHFGQGRYEQYF,TGTGCCAGCAGCCACTTCGGACAGGGGCGGTACGAGCAGTACTTC
-,TRBD1,TRBV28,TRBJ1-1,CASSLYTTGDTEAFF,TGTGCCAGCAGTCTCTATACTACAGGGGATACTGAAGCTTTCTTT
-,TRBD1,TRBV27,TRBJ2-7,CASSSRTGIEQYF,TGTGCCAGCAGTTCTCGGACAGGGATCGAGCAGTACTTC
-,-,TRBV21-1,TRBJ1-1,CASSALRRGGMNTEAFF,TGTGCCAGCAGCGCATTAAGGCGGGGCGGGATGAACACTGAAGCTTTCTTT
-,-,TRBV19,TRBJ2-7,CASSRAGDAYEQYF,TGTGCCAGTAGTCGGGCAGGGGACGCCTACGAGCAGTACTTC
-,TRBD1,TRBV19,TRBJ2-1,CASRDRGTYNEQFF,TGTGCCAGTCGGGACAGGGGGACCTACAATGAGCAGTTCTTC
-,TRBD2,TRBV9,TRBJ2-5,CASSVEGVAGGEEQETQYF,TGTGCCAGCAGCGTAGAAGGGGTAGCGGGAGGAGAAGAACAAGAGACCCAGTACTTC
few,-,TRBV1,TRBJ2-7,CTGLPSGSRHEQYF,TGCACCGGGCTCCCGAGCGGGAGTCGCCACGAGCAGTACTTC
few,TRBD2,TRBV7-9,TRBJ2-4,CASSSPAGGGNIQYF,TGTGCCAGCAGCTCCCCAGCGGGGGGGGGAAACATTCAGTACTTC
-,TRBD2,TRBV5-5,TRBJ2-2,CASSPPLAGGDTGELFF,TGTGCCAGCAGCCCCCCCCTAGCGGGAGGTGACACCGGGGAGCTGTTTTTT
-,-,TRBV4-2,TRBJ1-5,CASSQVGRTGNQPQHF,TGTGCCAGCAGCCAAGTCGGGAGGACGGGGAATCAGCCCCAGCATTTT
-,-,TRBV5-1,TRBJ1-2,CASSLVSMGGGYTF,TGCGCCAGCAGCTTGGTTTCTATGGGAGGTGGCTACACCTTC